These T cell receptor beta chains were read from a single sample in a study of regulatory T cells in long-lasting Graves disease. In TCRdb, the multiplex PCR reads were re-called with MiXCR into one record per CDR3 protein. The table lists a few hundred thousand distinct CDR3 sequences, 12% of them singletons, with approximately 17% in the top ten. These records were also assigned to another study, of T cells in Graves' hyperthyroidism and ophthalmopathy.

Material: peripheral blood mononuclear cells (PBMCs), obtained at new diagnosis, from a patient treated with antithyroid drugs. The receptors originated from a woman younger than 30 with Graves disease. Each CDR3 is given with its conserved first and last residue. Fields, in order: D gene, V gene, clone size, J gene, CDR3 DNA, CDR3 protein. D genes are given only for firm matches. Not all rows give a size; the values are once, few, many and, for expanded clones, a class.

d_call: TRBD1; v_call: TRBV12-3/TRBV12-4; clone_size: many; j_call: TRBJ1-2; cdr3_nt: TGTGCCAGCAGTTTAGTAGGACAGGGAGACTATGGCTACACCTTC; cdr3_aa: CASSLVGQGDYGYTF
d_call: NA; v_call: TRBV5-4; clone_size: few; j_call: TRBJ2-3; cdr3_nt: TGTGCCAGCAGTCGACAGTCCGCCGGCGCAGATACGCAGTATTTT; cdr3_aa: CASSRQSAGADTQYF
d_call: TRBD1; v_call: TRBV28; clone_size: many; j_call: TRBJ1-2; cdr3_nt: TGTGCCAGCAGTTTTCGGGGACAGGGATATGGCTACACCTTC; cdr3_aa: CASSFRGQGYGYTF
d_call: NA; v_call: TRBV19; clone_size: NA; j_call: TRBJ1-5; cdr3_nt: TGTGCCAGTAGTATCGACAGCTCCAATCAGCCCCAGCATTTT; cdr3_aa: CASSIDSSNQPQHF
d_call: NA; v_call: TRBV24-1; clone_size: many; j_call: TRBJ1-2; cdr3_nt: TGTGCCACCAGTGACACCGGGGCAACTAACTATGGCTACACCTTC; cdr3_aa: CATSDTGATNYGYTF
d_call: NA; v_call: TRBV29-1; clone_size: many; j_call: TRBJ2-1; cdr3_nt: TGCAGCGTTCCCGGGAAAGCCTACAATGAGCAGTTCTTC; cdr3_aa: CSVPGKAYNEQFF
d_call: NA; v_call: TRBV30; clone_size: many; j_call: TRBJ1-2; cdr3_nt: TGTGCCTGGAGTGGAAGGACAGTCTATGGCTACACCTTC; cdr3_aa: CAWSGRTVYGYTF
d_call: TRBD2; v_call: TRBV7-2; clone_size: many; j_call: TRBJ2-5; cdr3_nt: TGTGCCAGCAGCCCAGATCTAGCGGCTACCGTCCAAGAGACCCAGTACTTC; cdr3_aa: CASSPDLAATVQETQYF
d_call: NA; v_call: TRBV11-1; clone_size: many; j_call: TRBJ2-1; cdr3_nt: TGTGCCAGCAGCAAAAGCCGGGACACCAACAATGAGCAGTTCTTC; cdr3_aa: CASSKSRDTNNEQFF
d_call: TRBD2; v_call: TRBV4-1; clone_size: few; j_call: TRBJ2-4; cdr3_nt: TGCGCCAGCAGCCAAGATAGACTAGCGGGCAAAAACATTCAGTACTTC; cdr3_aa: CASSQDRLAGKNIQYF
d_call: NA; v_call: TRBV6-5; clone_size: many; j_call: TRBJ2-1; cdr3_nt: TGTGCCAGCAGTTTTAGGGCGCGTTTCTACAATGAGCAGTTCTTC; cdr3_aa: CASSFRARFYNEQFF
d_call: TRBD1; v_call: TRBV27; clone_size: few; j_call: TRBJ2-3; cdr3_nt: TGTGCCAGCAGCCGTCGGACAGGGGGGCAAGCAGATACGCAGTATTTT; cdr3_aa: CASSRRTGGQADTQYF
d_call: NA; v_call: TRBV18; clone_size: many; j_call: TRBJ1-5; cdr3_nt: TGTGCCAGCTCACCACTGGGTTCTCGCAGCAATCAGCCCCAGCATTTT; cdr3_aa: CASSPLGSRSNQPQHF
d_call: NA; v_call: TRBV7-2; clone_size: many; j_call: TRBJ2-7; cdr3_nt: TGTGCCAGCAGCTTAGGTACTAGCCTTCTACTCTACGAGCAGTACTTC; cdr3_aa: CASSLGTSLLLYEQYF
d_call: TRBD2; v_call: TRBV11-2; clone_size: NA; j_call: TRBJ2-7; cdr3_nt: TGTGCCAGCAGCCCCCCGGGACTAGCGGGACTATACGAGCAGTACTTC; cdr3_aa: CASSPPGLAGLYEQYF
d_call: NA; v_call: TRBV20-1; clone_size: many; j_call: TRBJ1-3; cdr3_nt: TGCAGTGCCGCTAGATTGGCTGGAAACACCATATATTTT; cdr3_aa: CSAARLAGNTIYF
d_call: NA; v_call: TRBV19; clone_size: many; j_call: TRBJ1-2; cdr3_nt: TGTGCCAGTAGATGGAACGATGGGATAGGCTACACCTTC; cdr3_aa: CASRWNDGIGYTF
d_call: NA; v_call: TRBV20-1; clone_size: few; j_call: TRBJ2-1; cdr3_nt: TGCAGTGCATCGGGGGTCCCTTCCTACAATGAGCAGTTCTTC; cdr3_aa: CSASGVPSYNEQFF
d_call: NA; v_call: TRBV2; clone_size: many; j_call: TRBJ2-5; cdr3_nt: TGTGCCAGCATGGTAGAGGGGGAAGAGACCCAGTACTTC; cdr3_aa: CASMVEGEETQYF
d_call: NA; v_call: TRBV29-1; clone_size: few; j_call: TRBJ1-1; cdr3_nt: TGCAGCGTTGTTGCCCTGGCAGTGAACACTGAAGCTTTCTTT; cdr3_aa: CSVVALAVNTEAFF
d_call: TRBD1; v_call: TRBV4-2; clone_size: NA; j_call: TRBJ1-5; cdr3_nt: TGTGCCAGCAGCCAAGGACAGGGGGCGGTGAGGCAGCCCCAGCATTTT; cdr3_aa: CASSQGQGAVRQPQHF
d_call: TRBD1; v_call: TRBV12-3/TRBV12-4; clone_size: NA; j_call: TRBJ2-1; cdr3_nt: TGTGCCAACGCCCGACCCGGGACAGGGCGCAATGAGCAGTTCTTC; cdr3_aa: CANARPGTGRNEQFF
d_call: TRBD2; v_call: TRBV11-1; clone_size: many; j_call: TRBJ2-2; cdr3_nt: TGTGCCAGCAGCCCCTATGCGGGGGGGACCGGGGAGCTGTTTTTT; cdr3_aa: CASSPYAGGTGELFF
d_call: TRBD2; v_call: TRBV11-1; clone_size: many; j_call: TRBJ2-7; cdr3_nt: TGTGCCAGCAGCTTGGGAGGGACTAGCGGGTTCGAGCAGTACTTC; cdr3_aa: CASSLGGTSGFEQYF
d_call: TRBD1; v_call: TRBV9; clone_size: many; j_call: TRBJ2-1; cdr3_nt: TGTGCCAGCAGCCCGACAGGGGAGTTCCTCTCCTACAATGAGCAGTTCTTC; cdr3_aa: CASSPTGEFLSYNEQFF
d_call: TRBD2; v_call: TRBV7-7; clone_size: many; j_call: TRBJ2-1; cdr3_nt: TGTGCTAGCAGCTTCGGACCAATAGCGGGGGGGCCGACCGCTAATGAGCAGTTCTTC; cdr3_aa: CASSFGPIAGGPTANEQFF
d_call: NA; v_call: TRBV13; clone_size: many; j_call: TRBJ1-1; cdr3_nt: TGTGCCAGCAGGGGGGGGGCGACCACTGAAGCTTTCTTT; cdr3_aa: CASRGGATTEAFF
d_call: NA; v_call: TRBV4-2; clone_size: NA; j_call: TRBJ1-6; cdr3_nt: TGTGCCAGCAGCCAAGATTGGATTGATCATAATTCACCCCTCCACTTT; cdr3_aa: CASSQDWIDHNSPLHF
d_call: NA; v_call: TRBV6-9; clone_size: many; j_call: TRBJ2-7; cdr3_nt: TGTGCCAGCAGTTACTCTCCTCGAGGATATAGAGGAATATTCCACCCCTTATCGTACTACGAGCAGTACTTC; cdr3_aa: CASSYSPRGYRGIFHPLSYYEQYF
d_call: TRBD1; v_call: TRBV19; clone_size: NA; j_call: TRBJ2-2; cdr3_nt: TGTGCCAGTAGTGTCGAGGCGACAGGGAGCACCGGGGAGCTGTTTTTT; cdr3_aa: CASSVEATGSTGELFF